Shown below are 9 T cell receptor beta chains from a single sample sequenced in a study of T cells in Graves' hyperthyroidism and ophthalmopathy. It was RNA transcripts that yielded the amplified TCR beta CDR3 regions. The study used the HTBI primer set for a first-round RT-PCR of the TCR CDR3. TCRdb re-derived calls from the multiplex PCR reads in MiXCR, one entry per CDR3 protein. The repertoire holds some 800,000 distinct CDR3 sequences, more than 30% seen once, with 8% to 9% in the top ten. Sequencing input: blood. The receptors stem from a man between 18 and 29 years old with Graves' hyperthyroidism.

This clonotype appeared a few times. V gene TRBV29-1 combines with J gene TRBJ1-1; no firm D call. Germline V gene sequence: CDR1 SQVTM, CDR2 ANQGSEA. The CDR3 covers 12 residues. V was clipped by 8 bases and J by 4 bases, with 14 bases between them. This CDR3 reads CSLAPLGTEAFF. CDR3 in DNA: TGCAGCTTAGCACCCTTGGGCACTGAAGCTTTCTTT.

This clonotype has a count of ten or more. The rearrangement joins TRBV29-1 to TRBJ2-7; D ambiguous. The germline V gene encodes CDR1 SQVTM and CDR2 ANQGSEA. This CDR3 spans 11 amino acids. Trimming shortened V by 0 bases and J by 2 bases, and 2 bases separated the two germline ends. DNA for the CDR3: TGCAGCGTTGAAGAAGCCTACGAGCAGTACTTC. Encoded protein: CSVEEAYEQYF.

This clonotype came up a few times. Mismatch with germline at one junction end may stem from a read error. The chain carries TRBV7-9 and TRBJ2-7; the match to TRBD2 covers 9 bases. CDR3 length equals 15 residues. Germline CDR1 and CDR2: SEHNR and FQNEAQ (reference sequence). As DNA, the CDR3 is TGCGCCAGCAGCCAAAGTGGCGGGAGGGGCCTCGAGCAGTACTTC. Translating gives CASSQSGGRGLEQYF.

There are many counts of this clonotype. This CDR3 is CASSIAPGLAAYEQYF. For the CDR3, the DNA is TGTGCCAGCAGCATTGCGCCGGGACTAGCGGCCTACGAGCAGTACTTC. This sequence joins TRBV9 and TRBJ2-7; 11 bases fit TRBD2. The CDR3 loop spans 16 amino acids. Germline CDR1 reads SGDLS; CDR2 reads YYNGEE. With 4 bases clipped from V and 2 bases from J, the junction kept 8 bases outside the gene matches.

The sample holds a few counts of this clonotype. The chain carries TRBV12-3 or TRBV12-4 and TRBJ1-4; 9 nucleotides align to TRBD1. The CDR3 contains 16 residues. Trimming took 6 bases from V and 8 from J; bases not matched to a gene: 13. This CDR3 reads CASRSGQGGGREKLFF. The CDR3 coding sequence is TGTGCCAGCAGGTCGGGACAGGGCGGTGGAAGGGAAAAACTGTTTTTT.

For this clonotype: One end of the junction does not line up with germline, which may come from a read error. The chain recombines TRBV7-8 with TRBJ1-5, with TRBD1 matching 10 bases. The CDR3 totals 17 residues. Germline assignment: CDR1 SGHVS and CDR2 FQNEAQ. Here the CDR3 DNA reads TGTGTCAGCAGCTTGGGACAGGGGTTTTTGGGAAATCAGCCCCAGCATTTT. Its translation: CVSSLGQGFLGNQPQHF. Together with reference TRBV7-8 and TRBJ1-5, the CDR3 gives the full variable domain: GAGVSQSPRYKVAKRGQDVALRCDPISGHVSLFWYQQALGQGPEFLTYFQNEAQLDKSGLPSDRFFAERPEGSVSTLKIQRTQQEDSAVYLCVSSLGQGFLGNQPQHFGDGTRLSIL.

This chain links TRBV6-5 with TRBJ1-2; weak D call: TRBD1 (5 bases). With 1 base removed from V and 4 bases from J, the gap between germline ends came to 16 bases. CDR1 is MNHEY, CDR2 SVGAGI, per germline. The CDR3 is 16 residues long. Here the CDR3 DNA reads TGTGCCAGCAGTTACTTTCCCAGGGCATTCGGCTATGGCTACACCTTC. This sequence encodes CASSYFPRAFGYGYTF.

This chain uses TRBV5-1 with TRBJ1-1; 11 bases are shared with TRBD1. V was pared by 4 bases and J by 4 bases, with 6 bases of the junction left unmatched. The CDR3 runs to 15 residues. The germline V gene has CDR1 SGHRS and CDR2 YFSETQ. DNA of the CDR3: TGCGCCAGCAGCACCGACGGACAGGGGGCCACTGAAGCTTTCTTT. As protein: CASSTDGQGATEAFF.

V gene TRBV12-3 or TRBV12-4 combines with J gene TRBJ1-1; 7 nucleotides line up with TRBD1. CDR3 size: 13 residues. Germline trimming cut 6 bases from V and 7 bases from J; bases unmatched to any gene: 8. The CDR3 nucleotides are TGTGCCAGCAGCTCGGGACAGTCGAATGAAGCTTTCTTT. It codes for CASSSGQSNEAFF.